These T cell receptor beta chains were read from a single sample in a study of blood T cells in healthy people across ages. Each CDR3 protein gets one entry after TCRdb re-called the 5' RACE reads with MiXCR. The sample has about 1.4 million distinct CDR3 sequences; approximately 59% are singletons. Sequenced material: blood. The source is a man aged 18 to 29 in good health. Each CDR3 is given with its conserved first and last residue. A D gene is named only where the DNA matches it firmly. Clone size is not always given. Where it is, it says once, few, many or a class for expanded clones.

cdr3_length | d_call | j_call | clone_size | v_call | cdr3_aa | cdr3_nt
17 | TRBD2 | TRBJ2-1 | . | TRBV12-3/TRBV12-4 | CASSLALASGRTNEQFF | TGTGCCAGCAGTTTAGCGCTGGCTAGCGGGAGGACCAATGAGCAGTTCTTC
15 | TRBD1 | TRBJ1-1 | once | TRBV7-9 | CASSSDGGQGAEAFF | TGTGCCAGCAGCTCAGATGGCGGACAGGGGGCTGAAGCTTTCTTT
16 | TRBD2 | TRBJ2-7 | . | TRBV13 | CASRPIVLARSYEQYF | TGTGCCAGCAGACCAATAGTACTAGCGCGCTCCTACGAGCAGTACTTC
18 | TRBD1 | TRBJ2-7 | few | TRBV5-1 | CASSPNTGGAGSGYEQYF | TGCGCCAGCAGCCCAAATACAGGGGGCGCTGGGTCGGGCTACGAGCAGTACTTC
14 | . | TRBJ2-3 | . | TRBV14 | CASSQGRGADTQYF | TGTGCCAGCAGCCAAGGGAGGGGTGCAGATACGCAGTATTTT
14 | . | TRBJ2-3 | . | TRBV7-2 | CASSPAPVMDTQYF | TGTGCCAGCAGCCCCGCCCCCGTTATGGATACGCAGTATTTT
16 | TRBD1 | TRBJ2-1 | . | TRBV28 | CASSILGTGGYNEQFF | TGTGCCAGCAGCATACTTGGTACAGGGGGGTACAATGAGCAGTTCTTC
15 | TRBD1 | TRBJ1-2 | few | TRBV12-3/TRBV12-4 | CASSPPTGTGNGYTF | TGTGCCAGCAGCCCCCCCACCGGGACAGGGAATGGCTACACCTTC
15 | . | TRBJ2-7 | . | TRBV28 | CASSSIGGVGYEQYF | TGTGCCAGCAGTTCCATAGGTGGGGTCGGGTACGAGCAGTACTTC
12 | . | TRBJ2-7 | few | TRBV20-1 | CSARQGGHEQYF | TGCAGTGCTAGACAGGGGGGCCACGAGCAGTACTTC
14 | . | TRBJ2-7 | few | TRBV12-3/TRBV12-4 | CASSLGQVGYEQYF | TGTGCCAGCAGTTTAGGGCAGGTCGGTTACGAGCAGTACTTC
13 | . | TRBJ1-2 | . | TRBV6-1 | CASSEARGYGYTF | TGTGCCAGCAGTGAAGCCCGTGGCTATGGCTACACCTTC
14 | . | TRBJ2-3 | many | TRBV29-1 | CSVVVNGVADTQYF | TGCAGCGTTGTTGTAAACGGGGTCGCAGATACGCAGTATTTT